This T cell receptor beta chain is from a study of CD8+ T cells in alopecia areata. Study context: Oral tofacitinib (5 to 10 mg twice daily) was administered to treated patients.

General study points: The study found higher clonality in lesional than normal scalp, especially in alopecia totalis/universalis.

Extraction of RNA preceded its reverse transcription into cDNA, which served as the sequencing template. The assay was immunoSEQ multiplex PCR, and TCRdb's table has in-frame clones only and misses some. The table has roughly 170,000 clones, around three fifths seen once; the top ten hold about 14%. As concerns this clone: The antigen is unknown.

Punch biopsies of lesional scalp, plus peripheral blood, were taken from alopecia areata patients. Trimming took 3 bases from V and 5 from J, leaving 12 bases between them. This CDR3 spans 14 amino acids. Germline V gene sequence: CDR1 MGHDK, CDR2 SYGVNS. The J gene is TRBJ2-3, the V gene TRBV25-1; weak D call: TRBD1 (5 bases). The sequence came from a human donor with alopecia areata. The sequencing used CD4+ T cells sorted from blood, collected at week 0. CDR3: CASSEPQGIDTQYF. The CDR3 DNA is TGTGCCAGCAGTGAGCCCCAGGGAATAGATACGCAGTATTTT.